This T cell receptor beta chain was sequenced during a study of blood T cell repertoires in COVID-19. The data were produced by immunoSEQ multiplex PCR, yet TCRdb's version contains in-frame clones alone and is incomplete. The sample has some 33,000 clones; around 93% are singletons. Specimen: peripheral blood. The TCR sequence derives from a human donor in a cohort sampled during active COVID-19.

This CDR3 is CASSPIREANTEAFF. In nucleotides, the CDR3 is TGTGCCAGCTCCCCTATCAGGGAGGCGAACACTGAAGCTTTCTTT. The genes are TRBV18 and TRBJ1-1, with a tentative D call TRBD1 (5 bases). CDR3 length: 15 amino acids. CDR1 is KGHSH, CDR2 LQKENI, per germline. The V end lost 6 bases, the J end lost 1 base, and 15 bases lay between the germline ends.